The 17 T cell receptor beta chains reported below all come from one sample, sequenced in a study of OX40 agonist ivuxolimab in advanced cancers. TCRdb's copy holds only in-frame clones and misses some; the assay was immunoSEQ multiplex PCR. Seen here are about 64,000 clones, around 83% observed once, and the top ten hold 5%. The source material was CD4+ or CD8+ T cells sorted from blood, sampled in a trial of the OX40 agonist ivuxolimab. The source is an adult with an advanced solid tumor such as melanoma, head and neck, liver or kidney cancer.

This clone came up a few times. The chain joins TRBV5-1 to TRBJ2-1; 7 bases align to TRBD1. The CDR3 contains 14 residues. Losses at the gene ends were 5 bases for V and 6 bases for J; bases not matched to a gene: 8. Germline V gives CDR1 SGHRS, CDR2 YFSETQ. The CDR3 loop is CASSVMSGGNEQFF. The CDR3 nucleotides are TGCGCCAGCAGTGTTATGTCAGGGGGCAATGAGCAGTTCTTC.

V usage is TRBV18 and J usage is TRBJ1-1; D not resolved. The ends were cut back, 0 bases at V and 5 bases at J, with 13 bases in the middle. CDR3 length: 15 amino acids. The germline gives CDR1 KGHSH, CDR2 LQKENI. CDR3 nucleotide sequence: TGTGCCAGCTCACCACCGAACCGGGGAGATACTGAAGCTTTCTTT. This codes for CASSPPNRGDTEAFF. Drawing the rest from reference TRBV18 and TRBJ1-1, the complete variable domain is NAGVMQNPRHLVRRRGQEARLRCSPMKGHSHVYWYRQLPEEGLKFMVYLQKENIIDESGMPKERFSAEFPKEGPSILRIQQVVRGDSAAYFCASSPPNRGDTEAFFGQGTRLTVV.

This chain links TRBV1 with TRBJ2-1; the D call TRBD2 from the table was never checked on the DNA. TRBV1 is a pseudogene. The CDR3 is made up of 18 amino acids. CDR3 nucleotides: TGCACCAGCAGCCAAGATCGCTGTCGGAGATCACCATACAATGAGCAGTTCTTC. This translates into CTSSQDRCRRSPYNEQFF.

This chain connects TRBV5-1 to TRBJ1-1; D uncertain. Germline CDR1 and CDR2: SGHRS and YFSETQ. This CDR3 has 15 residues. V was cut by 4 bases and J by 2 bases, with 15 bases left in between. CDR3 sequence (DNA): TGCGCCAGCAGCCCCTACTCTCTGGAAAACACTGAAGCTTTCTTT. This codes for CASSPYSLENTEAFF. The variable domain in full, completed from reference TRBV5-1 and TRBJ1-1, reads KAGVTQTPRYLIKTRGQQVTLSCSPISGHRSVSWYQQTPGQGLQFLFEYFSETQRNKGNFPGRFSGRQFSNSRSEMNVSTLELGDSALYLCASSPYSLENTEAFFGQGTRLTVV.

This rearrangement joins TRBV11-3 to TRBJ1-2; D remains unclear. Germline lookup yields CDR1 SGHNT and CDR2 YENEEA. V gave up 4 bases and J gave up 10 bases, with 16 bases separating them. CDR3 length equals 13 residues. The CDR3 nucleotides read TGTGCCAGCAGCTCTACCCAGGAAGGATACTACACCTTC. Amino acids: CASSSTQEGYYTF.

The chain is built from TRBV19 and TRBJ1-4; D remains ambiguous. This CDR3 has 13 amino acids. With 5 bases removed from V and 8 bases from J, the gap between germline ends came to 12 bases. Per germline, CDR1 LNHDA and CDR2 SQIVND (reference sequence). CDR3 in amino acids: CASSERTREKLFF. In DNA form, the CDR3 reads TGTGCCAGTAGTGAGAGGACCCGGGAAAAACTGTTTTTT.

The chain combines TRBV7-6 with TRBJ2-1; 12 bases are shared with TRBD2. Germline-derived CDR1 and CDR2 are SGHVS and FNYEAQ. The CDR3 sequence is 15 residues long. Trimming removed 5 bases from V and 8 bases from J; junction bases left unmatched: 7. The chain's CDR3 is CASSILAGGWDEQFF. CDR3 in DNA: TGTGCCAGCAGCATACTAGCGGGAGGCTGGGATGAGCAGTTCTTC.

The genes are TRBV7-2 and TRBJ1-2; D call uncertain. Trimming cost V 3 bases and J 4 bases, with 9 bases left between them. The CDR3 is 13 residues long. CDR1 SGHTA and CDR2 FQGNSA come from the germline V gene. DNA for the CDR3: TGTGCCAGCAGCTTTGCCCAGCTCTATGGCTACACCTTC. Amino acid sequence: CASSFAQLYGYTF.

The CDR3 DNA reads TGTGCCAGCAGCTTGCCTGGAAACACCATATATTTT. Its protein is CASSLPGNTIYF. The chain recombines TRBV5-4 with TRBJ1-3; D gene unclear. V was trimmed by 1 base and J by 2 bases, leaving 1 base between them. This CDR3 region has 12 residues. Germline V gives CDR1 SGHNT, CDR2 YYREEE (reference sequence).

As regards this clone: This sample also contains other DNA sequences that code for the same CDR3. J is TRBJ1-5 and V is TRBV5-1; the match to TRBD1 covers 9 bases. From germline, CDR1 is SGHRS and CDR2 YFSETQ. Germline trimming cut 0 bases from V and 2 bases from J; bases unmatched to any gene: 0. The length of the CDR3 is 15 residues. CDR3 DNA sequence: TGCGCCAGCAGCTTGGGACAGGGGGGCAATCAGCCCCAGCATTTT. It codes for CASSLGQGGNQPQHF.

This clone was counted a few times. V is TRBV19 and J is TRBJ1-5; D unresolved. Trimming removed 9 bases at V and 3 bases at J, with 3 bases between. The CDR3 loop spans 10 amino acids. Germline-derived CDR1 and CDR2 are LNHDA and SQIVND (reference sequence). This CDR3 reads CARINQPQHF. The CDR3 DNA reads TGTGCCAGGATCAATCAGCCCCAGCATTTT.

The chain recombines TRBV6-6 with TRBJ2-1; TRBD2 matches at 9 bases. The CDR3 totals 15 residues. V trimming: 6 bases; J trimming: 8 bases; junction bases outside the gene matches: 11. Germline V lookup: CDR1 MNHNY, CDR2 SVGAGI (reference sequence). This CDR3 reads CASRRAAGGPDEQFF. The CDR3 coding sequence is TGTGCCAGCAGGAGAGCGGCGGGGGGGCCAGATGAGCAGTTCTTC.

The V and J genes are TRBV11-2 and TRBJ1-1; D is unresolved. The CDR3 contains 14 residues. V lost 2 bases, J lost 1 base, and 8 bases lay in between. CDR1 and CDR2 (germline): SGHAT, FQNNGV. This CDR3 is CASSLWPGNTEAFF. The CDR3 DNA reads TGTGCCAGCAGCTTATGGCCAGGGAACACTGAAGCTTTCTTT.

CDR3 bases: TGCAGCGTTGAAAGCTTGGGGAACACTGAAGCTTTCTTT. Translation: CSVESLGNTEAFF. This sequence joins TRBV29-1 and TRBJ1-1, with D unclear. CDR1 is SQVTM, CDR2 ANQGSEA, per germline. The CDR3 is 13 amino acids. The V gene lost 2 bases and the J gene lost 1 base, with 8 bases spanning the gap.

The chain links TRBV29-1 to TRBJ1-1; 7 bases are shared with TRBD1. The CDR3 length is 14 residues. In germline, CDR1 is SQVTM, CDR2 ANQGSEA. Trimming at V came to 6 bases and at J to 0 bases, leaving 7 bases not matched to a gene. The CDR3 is CSVKGTDLNTEAFF. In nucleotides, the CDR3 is TGCAGCGTGAAGGGGACAGATTTGAACACTGAAGCTTTCTTT.

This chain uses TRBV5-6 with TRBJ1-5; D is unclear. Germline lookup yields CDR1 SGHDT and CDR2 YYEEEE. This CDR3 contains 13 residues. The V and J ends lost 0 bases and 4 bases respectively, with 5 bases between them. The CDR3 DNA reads TGTGCCAGCAGCTTGGGTGAAAATCAGCCCCAGCATTTT. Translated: CASSLGENQPQHF.

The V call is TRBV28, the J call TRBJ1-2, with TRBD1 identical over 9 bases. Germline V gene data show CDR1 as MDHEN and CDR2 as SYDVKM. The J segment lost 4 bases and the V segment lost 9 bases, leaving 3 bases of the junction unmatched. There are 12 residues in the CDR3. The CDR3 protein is CASSDRGYGYTF. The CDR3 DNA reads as TGTGCCAGTTCGGACAGGGGCTATGGCTACACCTTC.